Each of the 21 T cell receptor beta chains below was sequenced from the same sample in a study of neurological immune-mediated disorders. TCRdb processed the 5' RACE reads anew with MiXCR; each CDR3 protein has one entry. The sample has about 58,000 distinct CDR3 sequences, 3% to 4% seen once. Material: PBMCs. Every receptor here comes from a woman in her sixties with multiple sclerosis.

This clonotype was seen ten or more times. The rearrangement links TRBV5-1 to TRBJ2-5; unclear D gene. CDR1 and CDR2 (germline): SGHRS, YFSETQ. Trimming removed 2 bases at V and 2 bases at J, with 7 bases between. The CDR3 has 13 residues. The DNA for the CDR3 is TGCGCCAGCAGCTTCGGCCTACAAGAGACCCAGTACTTC. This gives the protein CASSFGLQETQYF.

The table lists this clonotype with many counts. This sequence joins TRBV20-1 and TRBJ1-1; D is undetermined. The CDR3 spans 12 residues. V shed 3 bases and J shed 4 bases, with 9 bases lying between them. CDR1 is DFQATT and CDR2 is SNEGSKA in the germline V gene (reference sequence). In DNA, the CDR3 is TGCAGTGCTAGTCGTCCGCCCACTGAAGCTTTCTTT. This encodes CSASRPPTEAFF.

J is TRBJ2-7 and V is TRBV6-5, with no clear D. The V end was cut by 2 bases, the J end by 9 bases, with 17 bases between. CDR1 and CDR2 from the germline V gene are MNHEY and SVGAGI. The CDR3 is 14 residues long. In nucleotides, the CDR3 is TGTGCCAGCAGTTACGCTTTAGGGTGGAATCGGCAGTACTTC. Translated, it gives CASSYALGWNRQYF.

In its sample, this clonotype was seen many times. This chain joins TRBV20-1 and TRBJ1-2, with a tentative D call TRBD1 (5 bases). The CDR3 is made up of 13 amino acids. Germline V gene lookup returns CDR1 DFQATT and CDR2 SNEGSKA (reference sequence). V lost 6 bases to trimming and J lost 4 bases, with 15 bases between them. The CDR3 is CSAVPPTGYGYTF. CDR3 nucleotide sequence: TGCAGTGCCGTCCCCCCCACAGGCTATGGCTACACCTTC.

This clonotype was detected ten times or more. CDR3 nucleotide sequence: TGCAGTGCTCCCCCGGGACTCCCGAGCGATGGCTACACCTTC. Encoded protein: CSAPPGLPSDGYTF. The genes are TRBV20-1 and TRBJ1-2; D may be TRBD1 (5 bases). CDR1 is DFQATT, CDR2 SNEGSKA, per germline (reference sequence). Trimming removed 5 bases at V and 6 bases at J, with 19 bases between. The CDR3 covers 14 residues.

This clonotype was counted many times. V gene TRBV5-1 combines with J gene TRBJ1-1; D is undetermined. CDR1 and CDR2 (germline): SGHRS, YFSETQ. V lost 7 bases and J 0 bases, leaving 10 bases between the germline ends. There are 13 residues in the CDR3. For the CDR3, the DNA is TGCGCCAGCCCAGCTGGGATGAACACTGAAGCTTTCTTT. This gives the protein CASPAGMNTEAFF. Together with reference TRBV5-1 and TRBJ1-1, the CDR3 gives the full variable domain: KAGVTQTPRYLIKTRGQQVTLSCSPISGHRSVSWYQQTPGQGLQFLFEYFSETQRNKGNFPGRFSGRQFSNSRSEMNVSTLELGDSALYLCASPAGMNTEAFFGQGTRLTVV.

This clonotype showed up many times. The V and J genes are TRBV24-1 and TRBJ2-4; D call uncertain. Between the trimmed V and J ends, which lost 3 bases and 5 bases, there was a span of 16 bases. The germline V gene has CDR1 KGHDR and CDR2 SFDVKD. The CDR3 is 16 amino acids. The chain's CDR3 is CATSDSALGWQNIQYF. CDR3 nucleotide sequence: TGTGCCACCAGTGATAGCGCCTTGGGGTGGCAAAACATTCAGTACTTC.

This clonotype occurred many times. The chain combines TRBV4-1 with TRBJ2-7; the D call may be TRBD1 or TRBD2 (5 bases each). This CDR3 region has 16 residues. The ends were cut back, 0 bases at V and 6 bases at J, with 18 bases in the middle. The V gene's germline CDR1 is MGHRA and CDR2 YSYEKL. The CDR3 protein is CASSQEVAGGLSEQYF. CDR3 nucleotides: TGCGCCAGCAGCCAAGAAGTCGCTGGGGGTCTCTCCGAGCAGTACTTC.

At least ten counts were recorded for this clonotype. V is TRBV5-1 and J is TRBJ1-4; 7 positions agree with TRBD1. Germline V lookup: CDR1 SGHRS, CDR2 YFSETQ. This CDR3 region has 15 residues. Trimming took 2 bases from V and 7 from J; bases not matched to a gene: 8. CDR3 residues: CASSFSPGQLEKLFF. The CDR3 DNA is TGCGCCAGCAGCTTTTCCCCGGGACAGCTTGAAAAACTGTTTTTT.

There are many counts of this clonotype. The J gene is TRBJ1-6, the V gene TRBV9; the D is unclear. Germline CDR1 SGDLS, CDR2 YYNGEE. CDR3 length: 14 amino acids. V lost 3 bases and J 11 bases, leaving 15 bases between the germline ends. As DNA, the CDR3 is TGTGCCAGCAGCGCACCTGGGCAGCCAGCACCCCTCCACTTT. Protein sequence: CASSAPGQPAPLHF.

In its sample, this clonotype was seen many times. The CDR3 loop reads CASSPPTGMQYF. CDR3 in DNA: TGTGCCAGCAGTCCCCCCACAGGCATGCAGTACTTC. V and J are TRBV27 and TRBJ2-7; D possibly corresponds to TRBD1 (5 bases). Germline-derived CDR1 and CDR2 are MNHEY and SMNVEV (reference sequence). Trimming shortened V by 5 bases and J by 9 bases, and 14 bases separated the two germline ends. The CDR3 contains 12 residues.

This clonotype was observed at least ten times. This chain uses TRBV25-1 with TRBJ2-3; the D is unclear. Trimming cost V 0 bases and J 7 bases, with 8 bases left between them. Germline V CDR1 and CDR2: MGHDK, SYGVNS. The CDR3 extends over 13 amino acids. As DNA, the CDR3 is TGTGCCAGCAGTGAATATAACGCTTATACGCAGTATTTT. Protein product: CASSEYNAYTQYF.

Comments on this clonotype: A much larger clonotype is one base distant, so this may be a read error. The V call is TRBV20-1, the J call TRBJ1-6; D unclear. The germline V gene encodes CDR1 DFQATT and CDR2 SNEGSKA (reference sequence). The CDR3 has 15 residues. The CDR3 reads CSARGARGYNSHLHF. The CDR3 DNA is TGCAGTGCTAGAGGAGCCCGTGGGTATAATTCACACCTCCACTTT.

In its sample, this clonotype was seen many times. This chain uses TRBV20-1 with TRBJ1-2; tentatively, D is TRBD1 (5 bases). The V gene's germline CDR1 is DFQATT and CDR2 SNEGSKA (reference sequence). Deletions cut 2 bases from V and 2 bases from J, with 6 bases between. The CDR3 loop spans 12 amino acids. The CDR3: CSARRQNYGYTF. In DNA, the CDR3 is TGCAGTGCTAGAAGACAGAACTATGGCTACACCTTC.

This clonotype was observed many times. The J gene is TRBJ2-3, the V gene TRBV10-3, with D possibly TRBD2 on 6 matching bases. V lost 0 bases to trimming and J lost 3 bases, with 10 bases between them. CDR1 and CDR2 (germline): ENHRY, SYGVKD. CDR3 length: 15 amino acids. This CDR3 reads CAISESGRITDTQYF. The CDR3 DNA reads TGTGCCATCAGTGAGTCAGGGAGGATTACAGATACGCAGTATTTT.

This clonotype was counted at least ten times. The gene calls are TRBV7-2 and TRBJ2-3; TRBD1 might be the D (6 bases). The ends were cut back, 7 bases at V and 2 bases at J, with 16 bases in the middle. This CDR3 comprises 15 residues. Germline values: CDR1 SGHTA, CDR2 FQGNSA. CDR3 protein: CASTVPAGVTDTQYF. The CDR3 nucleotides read TGTGCCAGCACAGTACCGGCAGGGGTCACAGATACGCAGTATTTT.

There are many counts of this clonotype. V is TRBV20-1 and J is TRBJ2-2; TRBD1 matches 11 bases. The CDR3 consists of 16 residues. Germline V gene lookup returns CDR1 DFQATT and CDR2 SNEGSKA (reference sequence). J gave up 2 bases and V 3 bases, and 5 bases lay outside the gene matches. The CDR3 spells CSASLGQGVNTGELFF. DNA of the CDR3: TGCAGTGCTAGTCTGGGACAGGGGGTTAACACCGGGGAGCTGTTTTTT.

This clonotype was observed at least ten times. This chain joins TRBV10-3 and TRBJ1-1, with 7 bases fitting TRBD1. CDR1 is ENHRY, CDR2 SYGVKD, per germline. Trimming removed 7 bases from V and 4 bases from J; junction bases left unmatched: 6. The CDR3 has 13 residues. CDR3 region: CAIKQDRTTEAFF. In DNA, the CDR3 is TGTGCCATCAAGCAGGACAGGACCACTGAAGCTTTCTTT.

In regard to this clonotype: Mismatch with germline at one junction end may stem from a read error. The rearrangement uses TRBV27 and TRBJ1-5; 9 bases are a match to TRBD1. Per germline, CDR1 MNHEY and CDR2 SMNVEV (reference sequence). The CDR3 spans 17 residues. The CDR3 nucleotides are TGTGCCAACAGTTTTCGAGGGACAGGGATCGGAAATCAGCCCCAGCATTTT. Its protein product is CANSFRGTGIGNQPQHF.

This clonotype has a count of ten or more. In DNA, the CDR3 is TGTGCCAGCAGTAGGGTGGCCTCGGGGGTTGGCACTGAAGCTTTCTTT. Its translation is CASSRVASGVGTEAFF. The rearrangement uses TRBV27 and TRBJ1-1; possibly TRBD1 for D (5 bases). CDR3 size: 16 residues. From germline, CDR1 is MNHEY and CDR2 SMNVEV (reference sequence). Trimming shortened V by 5 bases and J by 4 bases, and 20 bases separated the two germline ends.

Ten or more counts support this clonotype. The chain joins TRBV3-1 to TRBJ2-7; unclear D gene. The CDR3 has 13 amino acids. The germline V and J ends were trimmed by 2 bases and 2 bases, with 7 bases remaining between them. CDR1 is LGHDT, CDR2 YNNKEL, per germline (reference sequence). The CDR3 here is CASSQSRTYEQYF. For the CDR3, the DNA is TGTGCCAGCAGCCAAAGTAGGACCTACGAGCAGTACTTC.